This T cell receptor (beta chain) was profiled in a study of T cells after yellow fever vaccination. Whole-study findings and limits: A weaker secondary response peaked on day 5, the primary on day 15. There was a possibility that FACS-sorted repertoires contained abundant clonotypes contaminating from the bulk population. Subsequent booster samples again held most clones from primary vaccination (96% CD4, about 85% CD8).

One entry per CDR3 protein results from TCRdb running MiXCR on the 5' RACE reads. The sample yields some 600,000 distinct CDR3 sequences, 12% seen once. V lost 7 bases and J lost 0, with 7 bases in between. There are 13 residues in the CDR3. Germline V gene lookup returns CDR1 MNHEY and CDR2 SMNVEV (reference sequence). Comments on this clonotype: Its target is not known.

V is TRBV27 and J is TRBJ1-5, with D possibly matching TRBD1 (5 bases). This receptor was obtained from a man in his thirties or forties who received the YFV17D yellow fever vaccine. Sequenced here: PBMCs, sampled on the day of the yellow fever booster vaccination. CDR3 nucleotides: TGTGCCAGCAAGGGACCTAGCAATCAGCCCCAGCATTTT. It yields the protein CASKGPSNQPQHF.